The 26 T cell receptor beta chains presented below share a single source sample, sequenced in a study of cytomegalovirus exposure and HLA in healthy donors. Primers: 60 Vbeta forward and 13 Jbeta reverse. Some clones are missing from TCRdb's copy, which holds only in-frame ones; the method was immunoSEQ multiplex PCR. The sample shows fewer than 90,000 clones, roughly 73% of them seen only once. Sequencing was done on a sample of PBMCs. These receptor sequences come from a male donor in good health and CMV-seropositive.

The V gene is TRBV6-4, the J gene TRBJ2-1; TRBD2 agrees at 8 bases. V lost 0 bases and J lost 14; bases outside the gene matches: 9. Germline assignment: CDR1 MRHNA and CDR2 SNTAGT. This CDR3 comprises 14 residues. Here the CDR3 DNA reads TGTGCCAGCAGTGACTCGAGTTCCGGGACTAGTAAGTTCTTC. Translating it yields CASSDSSSGTSKFF.

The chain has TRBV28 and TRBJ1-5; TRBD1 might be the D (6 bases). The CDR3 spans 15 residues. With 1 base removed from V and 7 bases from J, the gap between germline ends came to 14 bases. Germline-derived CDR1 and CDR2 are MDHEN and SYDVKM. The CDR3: CASSLFTTGNQPQHF. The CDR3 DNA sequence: TGTGCCAGCAGTTTATTTACGACAGGAAACCAGCCCCAGCATTTT.

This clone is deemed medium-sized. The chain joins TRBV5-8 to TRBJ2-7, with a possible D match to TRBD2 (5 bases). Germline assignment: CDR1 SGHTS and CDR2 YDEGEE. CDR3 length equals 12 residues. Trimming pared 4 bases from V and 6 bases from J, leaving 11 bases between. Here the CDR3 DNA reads TGTGCCAGCAGCCTTGGGAGAGCCGAGCAGTACTTC. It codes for CASSLGRAEQYF.

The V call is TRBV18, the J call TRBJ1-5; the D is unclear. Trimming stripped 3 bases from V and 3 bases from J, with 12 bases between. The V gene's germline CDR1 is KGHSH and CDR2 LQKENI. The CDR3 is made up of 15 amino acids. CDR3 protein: CASSPVSDSNQPQHF. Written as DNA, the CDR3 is TGTGCCAGCTCACCGGTCTCGGACTCCAATCAGCCCCAGCATTTT.

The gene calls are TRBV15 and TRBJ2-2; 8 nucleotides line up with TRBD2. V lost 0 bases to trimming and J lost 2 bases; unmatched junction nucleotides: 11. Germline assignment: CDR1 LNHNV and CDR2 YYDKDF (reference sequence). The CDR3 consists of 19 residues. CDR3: CATSRDVSLAGHNTGELFF. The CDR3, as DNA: TGTGCCACCAGCAGAGATGTTTCCTTAGCGGGACATAACACCGGGGAGCTGTTTTTT.

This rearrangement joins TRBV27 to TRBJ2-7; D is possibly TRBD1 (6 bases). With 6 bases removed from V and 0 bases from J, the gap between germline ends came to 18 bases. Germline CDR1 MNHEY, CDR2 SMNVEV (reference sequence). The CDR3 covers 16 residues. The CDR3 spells CASRPTGTPASYEQYF. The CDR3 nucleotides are TGTGCCAGCAGACCAACAGGGACCCCCGCCTCCTACGAGCAGTACTTC.

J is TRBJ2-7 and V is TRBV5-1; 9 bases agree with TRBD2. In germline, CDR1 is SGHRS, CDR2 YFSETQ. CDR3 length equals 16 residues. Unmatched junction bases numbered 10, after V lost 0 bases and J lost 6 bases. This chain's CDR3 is CASSLGTGGRAREQYF. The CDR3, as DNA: TGCGCCAGCAGCTTGGGGACAGGCGGGAGGGCCCGCGAGCAGTACTTC.

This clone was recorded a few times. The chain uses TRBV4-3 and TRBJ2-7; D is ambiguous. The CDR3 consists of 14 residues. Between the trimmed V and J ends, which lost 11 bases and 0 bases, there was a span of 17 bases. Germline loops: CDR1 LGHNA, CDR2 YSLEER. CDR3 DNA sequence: TGCGCCCCAGCGAGGCGCGTGAGCTCCTACGAGCAGTACTTC. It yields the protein CAPARRVSSYEQYF.

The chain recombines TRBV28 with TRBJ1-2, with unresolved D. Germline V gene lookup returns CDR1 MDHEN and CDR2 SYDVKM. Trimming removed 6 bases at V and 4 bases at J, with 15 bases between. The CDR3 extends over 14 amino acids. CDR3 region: CASSYTDQLYGYTF. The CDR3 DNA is TGTGCCAGCAGCTACACAGACCAACTCTATGGCTACACCTTC.

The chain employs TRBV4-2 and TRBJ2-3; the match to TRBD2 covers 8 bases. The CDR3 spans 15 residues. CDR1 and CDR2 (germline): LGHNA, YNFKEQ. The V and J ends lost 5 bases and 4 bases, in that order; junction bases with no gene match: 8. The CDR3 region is CASSRTSRRADTQYF. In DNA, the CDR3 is TGTGCCAGCAGCAGGACTAGCCGGAGGGCAGATACGCAGTATTTT.

The CDR3: CATSIGLAGAYEQYF. In DNA form, the CDR3 reads TGTGCCACCAGCATCGGACTAGCGGGAGCGTACGAGCAGTACTTC. The V gene is TRBV15, the J gene TRBJ2-7; 13 bases line up with TRBD2. CDR3 length: 15 residues. Losses at the gene ends were 4 bases for V and 4 bases for J; bases not matched to a gene: 4. The V gene's germline CDR1 is LNHNV and CDR2 YYDKDF (reference sequence).

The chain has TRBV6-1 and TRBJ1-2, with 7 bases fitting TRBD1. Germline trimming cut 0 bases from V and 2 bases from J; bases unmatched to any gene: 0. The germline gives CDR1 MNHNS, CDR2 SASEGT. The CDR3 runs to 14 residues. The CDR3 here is CASSEAGGNYGYTF. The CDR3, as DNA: TGTGCCAGCAGTGAAGCAGGGGGCAACTATGGCTACACCTTC.

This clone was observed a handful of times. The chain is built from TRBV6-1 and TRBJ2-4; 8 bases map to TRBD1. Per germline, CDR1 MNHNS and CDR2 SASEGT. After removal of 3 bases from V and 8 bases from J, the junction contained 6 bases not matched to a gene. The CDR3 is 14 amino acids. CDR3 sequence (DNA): TGTGCCAGCAGTGAGGGTGGACAGGGATACATTCAGTACTTC. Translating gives CASSEGGQGYIQYF.

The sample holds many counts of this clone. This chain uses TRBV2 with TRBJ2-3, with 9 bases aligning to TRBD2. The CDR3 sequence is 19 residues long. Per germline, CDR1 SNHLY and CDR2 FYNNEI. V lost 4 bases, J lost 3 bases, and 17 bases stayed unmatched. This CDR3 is CASSGIAGEGNVVTDTQYF. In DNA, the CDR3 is TGTGCCAGCAGTGGTATAGCGGGAGAAGGGAATGTGGTTACAGATACGCAGTATTTT. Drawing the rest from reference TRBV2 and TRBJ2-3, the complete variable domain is EPEVTQTPSHQVTQMGQEVILRCVPISNHLYFYWYRQILGQKVEFLVSFYNNEISEKSEIFDDQFSVERPDGSNFTLKIRSTKLEDSAMYFCASSGIAGEGNVVTDTQYFGPGTRLTVL.

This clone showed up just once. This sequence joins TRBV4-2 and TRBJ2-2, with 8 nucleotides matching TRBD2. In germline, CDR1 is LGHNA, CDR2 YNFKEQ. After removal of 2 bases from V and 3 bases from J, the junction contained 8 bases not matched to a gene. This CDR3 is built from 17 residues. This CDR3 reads CASSQNPQLADTGELFF. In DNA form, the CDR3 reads TGTGCCAGCAGCCAAAACCCCCAACTAGCGGACACCGGGGAGCTGTTTTTT.

CDR3: CASSLTGGMNTEAFF. DNA for the CDR3: TGCGCCAGCAGCCTGACAGGGGGCATGAACACTGAAGCTTTCTTT. The rearrangement joins TRBV5-1 to TRBJ1-1; TRBD1 aligns across 10 bases. Germline V lookup: CDR1 SGHRS, CDR2 YFSETQ. CDR3 length: 15 amino acids. The junction had 3 bases not matched to a gene; V was cut back by 4 bases and J by 0 bases.

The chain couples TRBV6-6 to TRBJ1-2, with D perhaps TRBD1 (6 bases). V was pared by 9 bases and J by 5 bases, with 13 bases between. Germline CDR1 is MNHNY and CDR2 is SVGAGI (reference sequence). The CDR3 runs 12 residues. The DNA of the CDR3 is TGTGCCAGTGGGGGCGAACCATATGGCTACACCTTC. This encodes CASGGEPYGYTF.

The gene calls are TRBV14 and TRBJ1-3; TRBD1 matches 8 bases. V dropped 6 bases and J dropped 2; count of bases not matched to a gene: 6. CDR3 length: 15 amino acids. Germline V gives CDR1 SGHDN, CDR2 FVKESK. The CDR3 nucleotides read TGTGCCAGCAGACCCACAGGGGGTACTGGAAACACCATATATTTT. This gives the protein CASRPTGGTGNTIYF.

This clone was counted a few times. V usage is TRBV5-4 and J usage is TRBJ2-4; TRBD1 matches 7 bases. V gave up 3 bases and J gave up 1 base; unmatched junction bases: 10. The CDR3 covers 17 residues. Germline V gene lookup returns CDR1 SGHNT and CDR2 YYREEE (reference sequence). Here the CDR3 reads CASSSGQHAGAKNIQYF. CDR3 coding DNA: TGTGCCAGCAGCTCGGGACAGCACGCTGGGGCCAAAAACATTCAGTACTTC.

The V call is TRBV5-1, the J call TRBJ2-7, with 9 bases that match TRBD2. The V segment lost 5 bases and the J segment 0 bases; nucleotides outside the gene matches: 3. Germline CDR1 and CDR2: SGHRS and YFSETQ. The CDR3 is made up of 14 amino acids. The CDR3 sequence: CASSHSGSSYEQYF. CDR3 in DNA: TGCGCCAGCAGTCATAGCGGGAGCTCCTACGAGCAGTACTTC.

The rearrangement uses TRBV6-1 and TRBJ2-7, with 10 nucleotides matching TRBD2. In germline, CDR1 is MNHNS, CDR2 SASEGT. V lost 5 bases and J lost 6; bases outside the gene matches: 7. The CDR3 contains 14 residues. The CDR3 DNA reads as TGTGCCAGCAGTACTCGGACTAGCGGTCTCGAGCAGTACTTC. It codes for CASSTRTSGLEQYF.

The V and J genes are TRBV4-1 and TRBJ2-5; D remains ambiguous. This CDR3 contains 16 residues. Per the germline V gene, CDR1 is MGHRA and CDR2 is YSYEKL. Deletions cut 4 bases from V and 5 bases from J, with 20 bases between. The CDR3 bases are TGCGCCAGCAGCCTAAGTCTGTTCCCAGCCGGGGAGACCCAGTACTTC. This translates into CASSLSLFPAGETQYF.

CDR3 loop: CASTDRSQPQHF. DNA for the CDR3: TGTGCCAGTACCGACAGGTCCCAGCCCCAGCATTTT. The chain joins TRBV19 to TRBJ1-5; a weak D match, TRBD1 (6 bases). V dropped 7 bases and J dropped 7 bases, with 11 bases sitting between them. Per the germline V gene, CDR1 is LNHDA and CDR2 is SQIVND (reference sequence). The length of the CDR3 is 12 residues.

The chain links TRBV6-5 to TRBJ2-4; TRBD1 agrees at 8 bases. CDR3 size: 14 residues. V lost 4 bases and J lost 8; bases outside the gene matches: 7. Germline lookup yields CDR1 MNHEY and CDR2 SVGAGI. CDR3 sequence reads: CASSLQTGAHIQYF. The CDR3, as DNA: TGTGCCAGCAGTTTACAGACAGGGGCCCACATTCAGTACTTC.

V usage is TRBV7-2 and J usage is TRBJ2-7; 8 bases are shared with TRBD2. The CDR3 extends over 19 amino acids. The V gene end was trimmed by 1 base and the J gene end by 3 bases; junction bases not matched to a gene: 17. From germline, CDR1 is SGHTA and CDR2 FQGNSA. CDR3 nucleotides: TGTGCCAGCAGCTTAGGCCTCACGGGACTAGGAGGTTCGTACTACGAGCAGTACTTC. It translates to CASSLGLTGLGGSYYEQYF.

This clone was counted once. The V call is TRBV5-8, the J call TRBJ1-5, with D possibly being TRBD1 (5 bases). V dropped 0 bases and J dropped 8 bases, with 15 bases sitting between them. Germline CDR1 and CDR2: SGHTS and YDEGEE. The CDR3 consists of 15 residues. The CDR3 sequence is CASSLGRQGGEPQHF. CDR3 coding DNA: TGTGCCAGCAGCTTGGGGCGGCAGGGCGGTGAGCCCCAGCATTTT.